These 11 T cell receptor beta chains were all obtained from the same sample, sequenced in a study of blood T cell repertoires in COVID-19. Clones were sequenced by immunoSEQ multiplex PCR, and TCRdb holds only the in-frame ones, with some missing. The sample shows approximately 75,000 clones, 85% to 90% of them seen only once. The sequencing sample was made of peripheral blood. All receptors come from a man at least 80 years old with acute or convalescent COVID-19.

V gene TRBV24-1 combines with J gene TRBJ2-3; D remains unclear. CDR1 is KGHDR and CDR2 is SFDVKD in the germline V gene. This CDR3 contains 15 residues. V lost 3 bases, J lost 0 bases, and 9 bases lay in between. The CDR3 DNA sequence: TGTGCCACCAGTGATCCGACAAGGAGCACAGATACGCAGTATTTT. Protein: CATSDPTRSTDTQYF.

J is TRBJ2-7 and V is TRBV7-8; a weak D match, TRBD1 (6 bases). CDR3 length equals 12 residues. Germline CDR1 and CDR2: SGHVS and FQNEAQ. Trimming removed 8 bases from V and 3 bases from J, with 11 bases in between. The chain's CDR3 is CASRTALYEQYF. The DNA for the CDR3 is TGTGCCAGCCGGACAGCCCTCTACGAGCAGTACTTC.

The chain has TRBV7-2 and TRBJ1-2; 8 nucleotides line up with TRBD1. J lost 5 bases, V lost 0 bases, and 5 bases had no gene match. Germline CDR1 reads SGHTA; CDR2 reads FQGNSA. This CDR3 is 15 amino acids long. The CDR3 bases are TGTGCCAGCAGCTTAGCGCAGGGGGCACATTATGGCTACACCTTC. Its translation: CASSLAQGAHYGYTF.

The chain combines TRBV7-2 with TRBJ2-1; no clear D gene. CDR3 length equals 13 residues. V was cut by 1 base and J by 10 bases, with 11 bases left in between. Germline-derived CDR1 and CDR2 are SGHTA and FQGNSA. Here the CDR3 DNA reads TGTGCCAGCAGCTTAGATCCCCGGTCAGAGCAGTTCTTC. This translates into CASSLDPRSEQFF.

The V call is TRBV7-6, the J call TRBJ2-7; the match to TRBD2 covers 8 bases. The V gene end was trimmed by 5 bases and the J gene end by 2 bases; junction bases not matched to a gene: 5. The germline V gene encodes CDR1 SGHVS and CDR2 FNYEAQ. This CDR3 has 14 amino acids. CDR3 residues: CASSEIAGPYEQYF. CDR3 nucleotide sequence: TGTGCCAGCAGCGAAATAGCGGGGCCCTACGAGCAGTACTTC. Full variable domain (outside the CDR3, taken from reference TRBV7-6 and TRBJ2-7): GAGVSQSPRYKVTKRGQDVALRCDPISGHVSLYWYRQALGQGPEFLTYFNYEAQQDKSGLPNDRFSAERPEGSISTLTIQRTEQRDSAMYRCASSEIAGPYEQYFGPGTRLTVT.

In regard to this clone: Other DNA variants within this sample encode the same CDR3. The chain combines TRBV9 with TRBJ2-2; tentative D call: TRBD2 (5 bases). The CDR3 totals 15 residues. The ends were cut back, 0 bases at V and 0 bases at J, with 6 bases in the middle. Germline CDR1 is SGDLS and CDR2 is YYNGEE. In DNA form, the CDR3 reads TGTGCCAGCAGCGTAGCGGGGACGAACACCGGGGAGCTGTTTTTT. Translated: CASSVAGTNTGELFF.

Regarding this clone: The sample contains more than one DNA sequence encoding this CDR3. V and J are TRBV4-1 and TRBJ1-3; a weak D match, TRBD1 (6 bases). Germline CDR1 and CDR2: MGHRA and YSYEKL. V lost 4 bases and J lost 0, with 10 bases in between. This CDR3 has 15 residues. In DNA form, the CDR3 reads TGCGCCAGCAGCCTCAGGGGACGCTCTGGAAACACCATATATTTT. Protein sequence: CASSLRGRSGNTIYF.

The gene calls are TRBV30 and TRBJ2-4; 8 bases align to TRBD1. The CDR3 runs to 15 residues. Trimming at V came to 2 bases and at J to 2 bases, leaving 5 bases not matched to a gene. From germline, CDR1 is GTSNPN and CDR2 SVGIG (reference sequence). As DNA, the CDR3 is TGTGCCTGGAGTCACAGGGGGGCGACCAAAAACATTCAGTACTTC. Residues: CAWSHRGATKNIQYF.

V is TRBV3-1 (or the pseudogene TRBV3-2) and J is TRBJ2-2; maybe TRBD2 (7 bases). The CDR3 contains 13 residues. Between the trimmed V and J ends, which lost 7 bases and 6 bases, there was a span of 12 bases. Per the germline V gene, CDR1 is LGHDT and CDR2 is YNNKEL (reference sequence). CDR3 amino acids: CASNRGGPGELFF. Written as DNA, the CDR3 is TGTGCCAGCAACCGCGGGGGCCCCGGGGAGCTGTTTTTT.

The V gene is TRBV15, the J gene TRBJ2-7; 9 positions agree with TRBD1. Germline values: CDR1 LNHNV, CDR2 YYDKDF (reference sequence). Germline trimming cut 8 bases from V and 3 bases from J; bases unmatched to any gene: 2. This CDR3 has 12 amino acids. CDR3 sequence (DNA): TGTGCCACCGACAGGGGGATCTACGAGCAGTACTTC. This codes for CATDRGIYEQYF. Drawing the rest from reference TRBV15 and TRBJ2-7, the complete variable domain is DAMVIQNPRYQVTQFGKPVTLSCSQTLNHNVMYWYQQKSSQAPKLLFHYYDKDFNNEADTPDNFQSRRPNTSFCFLDIRSPGLGDTAMYLCATDRGIYEQYFGPGTRLTVT.

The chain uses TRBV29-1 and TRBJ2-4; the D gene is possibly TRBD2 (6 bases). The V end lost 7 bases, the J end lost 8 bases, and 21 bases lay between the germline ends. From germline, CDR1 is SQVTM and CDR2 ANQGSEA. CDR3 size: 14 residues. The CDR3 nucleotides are TGCAGCGCCGATACGTCGGGGGTAGGCGACATTCAGTACTTC. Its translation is CSADTSGVGDIQYF. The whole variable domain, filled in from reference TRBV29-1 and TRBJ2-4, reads SAVISQKPSRDICQRGTSLTIQCQVDSQVTMMFWYRQQPGQSLTLIATANQGSEATYESGFVIDKFPISRPNLTFSTLTVSNMSPEDSSIYLCSADTSGVGDIQYFGAGTRLSVL.